This T cell receptor (beta chain) came from a study of T cell repertoires in cytomegalovirus infection. Germline-derived CDR1 and CDR2 are SGHDN and FVKESK. This CDR3 has 17 amino acids. V was trimmed by 3 bases and J by 4 bases, leaving 21 bases between them. TCRdb used MiXCR to reprocess the reads, holding one entry per CDR3 protein. The sample lists some 590,000 distinct CDR3 sequences; approximately 40% were seen once. This clonotype showed up just a few times. Antigen unknown. The chain couples TRBV14 to TRBJ1-1; D is ambiguous. The receptor was derived from a human donor in good health (CMV status not recorded). Some clones in this sample may be carry-over from other donors' samples. The specimen was cultured PBMCs, collected from culture after CMV antigen stimulation. CDR3 nucleotide sequence: TGTGCCAGCAGCCAGGACGGCCACTGGGCCTATAGCACTGAAGCTTTCTTT. It translates to CASSQDGHWAYSTEAFF.